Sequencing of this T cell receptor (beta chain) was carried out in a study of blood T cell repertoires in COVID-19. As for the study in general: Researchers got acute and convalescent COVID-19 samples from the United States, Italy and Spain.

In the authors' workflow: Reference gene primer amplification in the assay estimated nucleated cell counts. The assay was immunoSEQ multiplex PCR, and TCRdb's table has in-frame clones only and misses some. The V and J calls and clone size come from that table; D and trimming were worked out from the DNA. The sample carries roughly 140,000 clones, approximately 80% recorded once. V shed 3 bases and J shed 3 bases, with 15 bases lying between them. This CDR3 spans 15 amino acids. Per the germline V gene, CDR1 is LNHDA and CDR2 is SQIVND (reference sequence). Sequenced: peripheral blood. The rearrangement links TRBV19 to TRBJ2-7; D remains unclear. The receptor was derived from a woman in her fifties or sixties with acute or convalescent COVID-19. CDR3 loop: CASSIGPKTFYEQYF. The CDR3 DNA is TGTGCCAGTAGTATTGGCCCCAAAACGTTCTACGAGCAGTACTTC. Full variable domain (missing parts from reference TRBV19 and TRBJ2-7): DGGITQSPKYLFRKEGQNVTLSCEQNLNHDAMYWYRQDPGQGLRLIYYSQIVNDFQKGDIAEGYSVSREKKESFPLTVTSAQKNPTAFYLCASSIGPKTFYEQYFGPGTRLTVT.